One T cell receptor beta chain is described in this entry. No cognate antigen has been identified for it. No much larger clonotype is one base removed from it; base qualities were not supplied. The data derive from a study of blood T cell repertoires in COVID-19 (dated by TCRdb to 2020 to 2022). Regarding the complete study: Collaborator samples came from the United States, Italy and Spain and covered acute and convalescent phases of COVID-19. Sample metadata almost always included a de-identified subject ID, COVID-19 status, age in years and sex. The repertoires were released in a freely available public database meant as a resource for research on the immune response to SARS-CoV-2. HLA class I and class II types, where available, came from metadata supplied by the sample provider rather than from assay-based typing. Samples were obtained from the ongoing ImmuneRACE study (first 160 participants) and from 1,200 or so subjects provided by 6 global collaborators. The dataset comprised deeply sampled blood TCRbeta repertoires from subjects exposed to, actively infected with, or recovered from COVID-19. The prospective study material was composed of cDNA or gDNA derived from T cells, B-cell-depleted T cells, or PBMCs.

TCRbeta CDR3 regions were amplified from genomic DNA by means of the immunoSEQ Assay, a bias-controlled multiplex PCR. In the source study's methods: Nucleated cell counts per sample were estimated from amplification of reference gene primers within the assay. Sequence reads were collapsed and filtered to measure the absolute abundance of every unique TCRbeta CDR3 rearrangement. For each sample, productive Simpson clonality was calculated as the square root of Simpson's diversity index over productive rearrangements. TCRdb's version of the immuneACCESS table is confined to in-frame rearrangements and falls short of the full clone set. An unresolved V gene accounts for under half of the shortfall where checked; the remainder is of unknown origin. Clone size and the V and J calls come from that table; the DNA yielded D and trimming. The sample includes about 260,000 clones, with around 80% observed a single time. Under 5.5% of the sample is in the top ten clones.

Study-level results and caveats: How much clinical and demographic metadata was included differed by source and by participant, and the metadata was provided uncurated.

Each collaborating institution followed its own protocols to collect whole blood in K2EDTA tubes. For TCRbeta analysis, collaborators shipped samples as frozen whole blood, isolated PBMCs, or DNA extracted from either of those sample types. From a lookup of the germline V gene (reference sequence), CDR1 and CDR2 are LNHDA and SQIVND. V is clipped by 5 bases and J by 4 bases, and the sequence between their germline boundaries is 12 bases long. The CDR3 measures 15 amino acids from cysteine to phenylalanine. Only CDR3 DNA remains: 45 bases, in frame from the first base. This TCR was recovered from a man aged 60 to 69 with acute or convalescent COVID-19. The chain is assembled from TRBV19 and TRBJ1-6; confidence is insufficient to name the D gene. Material: peripheral blood. The encoded CDR3 is CASSGRVSYNSPLHF. The DNA is TGTGCCAGTAGTGGCCGGGTTTCGTATAATTCACCCCTCCACTTT. With all but the CDR3 taken from the reference TRBV19 and TRBJ1-6 genes, the full variable domain is: DGGITQSPKYLFRKEGQNVTLSCEQNLNHDAMYWYRQDPGQGLRLIYYSQIVNDFQKGDIAEGYSVSREKKESFPLTVTSAQKNPTAFYLCASSGRVSYNSPLHFGNGTRLTVT.